This T cell receptor (beta chain) was observed in a study of shared clonotypes between healthy human individuals. At the level of the study: CD8 memory received one plate per donor, CD8 naive two, CD4 memory three and CD4 naive three. Study-level points and caveats: The study found about 5% of naive CD4 clonotypes shared across several donors.

Concerning this clone itself: Its specificity is unknown.

Only in-frame clones appear in the TCRdb table, and some are missing; sequencing was by immunoSEQ multiplex PCR. The sample has about 600,000 clones, 95% to 98% seen once. Positive CCR7 selection of CD45RO-negative cells yielded the naive CD8 cells, and terminally differentiated effector memory CD45RA+ cells were excluded. Donors were healthy HIV-negative adults without recently reported acute infections or vaccinations. The material sequenced was naive CD8+ T cells sorted from blood. The receptor was derived from a man in his thirties or forties in good health.

The CDR3 here is CASSLAVTGENIQYF. DNA for the CDR3: TGTGCCAGCAGCTTAGCGGTCACAGGGGAAAACATTCAGTACTTC. The genes are TRBV7-8 and TRBJ2-4, with TRBD1 matching over 7 bases. Germline CDR1 SGHVS, CDR2 FQNEAQ. The CDR3 is made up of 15 amino acids. Trimming took 0 bases from V and 5 from J; bases not matched to a gene: 4.